Sequencing of this TCR beta chain was carried out in a study of radiation and T cells in renal cell carcinoma. About this clone itself: The antigen remains unidentified.

Time point reported: baseline pretreatment blood. Indicated treatment: 15 Gy SBRT to primary tumor, nephrectomy 4 weeks later. The tumor was a clear cell renal cell carcinoma. Germline CDR1 is MGHRA and CDR2 is YSYEKL. The V segment lost 0 bases and the J segment 6 bases; nucleotides outside the gene matches: 9. The CDR3 contains 17 residues. Sequencing used immunoSEQ multiplex PCR; TCRdb keeps in-frame clones, though not all of them. The table lists some 120,000 clones, approximately 78% of them singletons. Findings of the study overall: In blood, top tumor clones expanded by 2 weeks, shrinking by 4. Baseline intratumoral clonotype presence is unknown without pretreatment biopsies.

This TCR came from a woman in her sixties with renal cell carcinoma. Specimen: blood, collected from a patient whose treatment included radiotherapy and nephrectomy. The chain combines TRBV4-1 with TRBJ2-3; TRBD2 aligns across 10 bases. CDR3 DNA: TGCGCCAGCAGCCAAGATGTGCCTAGCGGGAGCAGTGATACGCAGTATTTT. Translation gives CASSQDVPSGSSDTQYF.